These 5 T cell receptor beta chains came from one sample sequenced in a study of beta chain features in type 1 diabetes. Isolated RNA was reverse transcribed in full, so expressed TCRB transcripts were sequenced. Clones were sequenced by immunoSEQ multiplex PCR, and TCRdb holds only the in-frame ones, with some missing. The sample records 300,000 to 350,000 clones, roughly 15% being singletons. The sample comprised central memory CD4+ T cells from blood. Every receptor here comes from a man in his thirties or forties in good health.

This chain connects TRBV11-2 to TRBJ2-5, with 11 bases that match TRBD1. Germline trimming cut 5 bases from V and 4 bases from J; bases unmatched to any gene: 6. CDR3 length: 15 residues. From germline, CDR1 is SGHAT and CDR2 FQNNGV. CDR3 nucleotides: TGTGCCAGCAGCCCGGACAGGGGGCGCGTAGAGACCCAGTACTTC. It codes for CASSPDRGRVETQYF.

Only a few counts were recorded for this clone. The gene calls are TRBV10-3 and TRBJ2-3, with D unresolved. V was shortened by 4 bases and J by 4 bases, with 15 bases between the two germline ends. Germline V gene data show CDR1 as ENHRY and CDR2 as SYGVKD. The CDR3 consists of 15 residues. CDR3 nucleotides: TGTGCCATCAGTGTGGGGTTGTCGCGCCCAGATACGCAGTATTTT. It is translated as CAISVGLSRPDTQYF.

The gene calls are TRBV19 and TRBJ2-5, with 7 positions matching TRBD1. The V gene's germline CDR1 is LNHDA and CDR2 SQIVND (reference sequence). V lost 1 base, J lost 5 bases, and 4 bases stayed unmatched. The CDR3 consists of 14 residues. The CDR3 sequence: CASSIGQGTETQYF. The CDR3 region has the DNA TGTGCCAGTAGTATAGGACAGGGTACGGAGACCCAGTACTTC.

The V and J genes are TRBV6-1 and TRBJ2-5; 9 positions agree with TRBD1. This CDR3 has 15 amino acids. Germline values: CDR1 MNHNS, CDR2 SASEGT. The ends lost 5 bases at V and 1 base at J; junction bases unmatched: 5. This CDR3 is CASSLDRGFQETQYF. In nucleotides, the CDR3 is TGTGCCAGCAGTCTGGACAGGGGCTTCCAAGAGACCCAGTACTTC.

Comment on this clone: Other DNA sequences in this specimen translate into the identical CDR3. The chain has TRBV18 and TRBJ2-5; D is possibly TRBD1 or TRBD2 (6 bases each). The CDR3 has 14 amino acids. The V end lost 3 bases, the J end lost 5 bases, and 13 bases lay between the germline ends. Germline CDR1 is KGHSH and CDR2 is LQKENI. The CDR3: CASSPKGGGETQYF. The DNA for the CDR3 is TGTGCCAGCTCACCGAAGGGGGGTGGCGAGACCCAGTACTTC.